Each of the 8 T cell receptor beta chains below was sequenced from the same sample in a study of blood T cell repertoires in COVID-19. Repertoires were generated with immunoSEQ multiplex PCR, while TCRdb's copy carries only in-frame clones and drops some. The sample shows almost 250,000 clones, around nine tenths of them seen only once. Input material: PBMCs or T cells enriched from blood (not recorded which). The receptors come from a woman aged 45 to 65 who had recovered from COVID-19.

The chain carries TRBV5-1 and TRBJ2-7; 9 bases are shared with TRBD2. This CDR3 has 15 amino acids. J lost 2 bases, V lost 0 bases, and 3 bases had no gene match. Germline V gene sequence: CDR1 SGHRS, CDR2 YFSETQ. CDR3 sequence reads: CASSLGTSVTYEQYF. The CDR3 DNA follows: TGCGCCAGCAGCTTGGGGACTAGCGTAACCTACGAGCAGTACTTC. Together with reference TRBV5-1 and TRBJ2-7, the CDR3 gives the full variable domain: KAGVTQTPRYLIKTRGQQVTLSCSPISGHRSVSWYQQTPGQGLQFLFEYFSETQRNKGNFPGRFSGRQFSNSRSEMNVSTLELGDSALYLCASSLGTSVTYEQYFGPGTRLTVT.

This clone showed up just once. This chain connects TRBV15 to TRBJ2-1; 7 bases map to TRBD2. Germline CDR1 reads LNHNV; CDR2 reads YYDKDF (reference sequence). Trimming removed 1 base from V and 6 bases from J; junction bases left unmatched: 0. This CDR3 region has 13 residues. The CDR3 DNA reads as TGTGCCACCAGCAGAGGACTAGCCAATGAGCAGTTCTTC. Encoded protein: CATSRGLANEQFF.

The chain couples TRBV5-5 to TRBJ1-1, with D tentatively TRBD1 (5 bases). Deletions cut 4 bases from V and 5 bases from J, with 12 bases between. The V gene's germline CDR1 is SGHKS and CDR2 YYEKEE (reference sequence). The CDR3 runs 13 residues. The CDR3 is CASSPRQGTEAFF. The CDR3, as DNA: TGTGCCAGCAGCCCCCGGCAGGGAACTGAAGCTTTCTTT.

The rearrangement uses TRBV27 and TRBJ2-2; D may be TRBD2 (6 bases). The germline V gene encodes CDR1 MNHEY and CDR2 SMNVEV (reference sequence). The CDR3 runs to 15 residues. V lost 1 base to trimming and J lost 3 bases, with 9 bases between them. The CDR3 region is CASSLFRGYTGELFF. As DNA, the CDR3 is TGTGCCAGCAGTTTATTCCGGGGGTACACCGGGGAGCTGTTTTTT.

J is TRBJ2-3 and V is TRBV27; 10 bases line up with TRBD1. CDR3 length equals 16 residues. V lost 6 bases and J lost 1; bases outside the gene matches: 7. Per germline, CDR1 MNHEY and CDR2 SMNVEV (reference sequence). CDR3 residues: CASRQGGTGGTDTQYF. The CDR3, as DNA: TGTGCCAGCAGGCAAGGGGGGACAGGGGGCACAGATACGCAGTATTTT.

The chain couples TRBV6-5 to TRBJ1-5; TRBD1 agrees at 9 bases. The length of the CDR3 is 14 residues. Germline lookup yields CDR1 MNHEY and CDR2 SVGAGI. The trim removed 6 bases at V and 5 bases at J, leaving 5 bases unmatched. The CDR3 reads CASSWTGDDQPQHF. Written as DNA, the CDR3 is TGTGCCAGCAGCTGGACAGGGGATGATCAGCCCCAGCATTTT.

This chain links TRBV4-1 with TRBJ2-3, with 12 bases fitting TRBD2. The germline V gene encodes CDR1 MGHRA and CDR2 YSYEKL. The CDR3 contains 16 residues. Unmatched junction bases numbered 4, after V lost 4 bases and J lost 2 bases. The CDR3 DNA reads as TGCGCCAGCAGCCTAACTAGCGGGGGGAACACAGATACGCAGTATTTT. This translates into CASSLTSGGNTDTQYF.

The chain couples TRBV27 to TRBJ1-2, with 9 bases lining up with TRBD1. This CDR3 is 14 amino acids long. With V trimmed by 5 bases and J by 8 bases, 9 bases remained unmatched. From germline, CDR1 is MNHEY and CDR2 SMNVEV (reference sequence). The CDR3 reads CASSITGGPIGYTF. The CDR3 nucleotides read TGTGCCAGCAGTATTACAGGGGGCCCTATCGGCTACACCTTC.